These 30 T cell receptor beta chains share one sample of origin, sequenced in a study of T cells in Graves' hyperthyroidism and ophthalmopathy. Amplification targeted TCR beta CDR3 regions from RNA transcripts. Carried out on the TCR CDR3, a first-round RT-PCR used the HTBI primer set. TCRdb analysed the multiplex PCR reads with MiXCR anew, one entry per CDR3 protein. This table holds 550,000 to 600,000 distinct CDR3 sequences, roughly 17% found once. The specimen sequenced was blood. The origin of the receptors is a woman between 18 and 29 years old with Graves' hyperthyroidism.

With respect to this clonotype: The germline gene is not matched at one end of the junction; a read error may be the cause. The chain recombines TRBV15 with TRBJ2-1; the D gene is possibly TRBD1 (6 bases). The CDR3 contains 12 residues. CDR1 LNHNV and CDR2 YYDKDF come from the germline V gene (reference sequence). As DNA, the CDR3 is TGTGCCACCAACAGAGACGCAGGGGTACAGTTCTTC. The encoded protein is CATNRDAGVQFF.

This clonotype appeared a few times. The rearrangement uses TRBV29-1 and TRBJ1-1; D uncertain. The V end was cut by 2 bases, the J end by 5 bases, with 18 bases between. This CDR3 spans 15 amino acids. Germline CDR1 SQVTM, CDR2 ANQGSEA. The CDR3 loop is CSVELSRVIGTEAFF. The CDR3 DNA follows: TGCAGCGTTGAACTATCACGGGTTATCGGAACTGAAGCTTTCTTT.

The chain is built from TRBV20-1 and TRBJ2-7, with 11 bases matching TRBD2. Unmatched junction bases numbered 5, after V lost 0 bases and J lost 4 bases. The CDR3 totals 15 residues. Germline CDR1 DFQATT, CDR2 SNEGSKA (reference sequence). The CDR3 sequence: CSARDPTSGGYEQYF. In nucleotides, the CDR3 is TGCAGTGCTAGAGATCCAACTAGCGGGGGATACGAGCAGTACTTC.

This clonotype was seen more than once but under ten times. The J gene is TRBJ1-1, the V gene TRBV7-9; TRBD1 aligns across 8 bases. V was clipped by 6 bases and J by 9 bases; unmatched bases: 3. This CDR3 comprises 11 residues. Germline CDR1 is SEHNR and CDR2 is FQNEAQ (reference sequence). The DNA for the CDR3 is TGTGCCAGCAGTACAGGGGGGAAAGCTTTCTTT. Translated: CASSTGGKAFF.

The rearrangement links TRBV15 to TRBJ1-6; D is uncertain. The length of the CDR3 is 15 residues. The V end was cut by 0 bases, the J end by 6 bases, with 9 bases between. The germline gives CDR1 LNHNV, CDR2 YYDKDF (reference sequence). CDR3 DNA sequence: TGTGCCACCAGCAGAGATCCGGCAGCTAATTCACCCCTCCACTTT. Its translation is CATSRDPAANSPLHF.

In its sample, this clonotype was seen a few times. CDR3 sequence reads: CASSAQGAYNEQFF. Here the CDR3 DNA reads TGTGCCAGCAGCGCCCAGGGGGCCTACAATGAGCAGTTCTTC. The chain recombines TRBV9 with TRBJ2-1, with 7 positions matching TRBD1. J was trimmed by 2 bases and V by 3 bases; bases with no gene match: 2. Germline CDR1 SGDLS, CDR2 YYNGEE. This CDR3 contains 14 residues.

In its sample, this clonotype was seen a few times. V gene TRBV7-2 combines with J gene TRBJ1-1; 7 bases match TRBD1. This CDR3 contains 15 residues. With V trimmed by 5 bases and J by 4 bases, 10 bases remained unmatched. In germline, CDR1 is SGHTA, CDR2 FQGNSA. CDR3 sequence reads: CASSPKSAGGTEAFF. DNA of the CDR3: TGTGCCAGCAGCCCCAAAAGCGCAGGGGGCACTGAAGCTTTCTTT.

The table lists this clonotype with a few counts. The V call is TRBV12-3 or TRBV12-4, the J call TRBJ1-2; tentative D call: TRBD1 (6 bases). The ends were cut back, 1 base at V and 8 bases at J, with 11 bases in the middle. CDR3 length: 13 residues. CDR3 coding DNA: TGTGCCAGCAGTTTAGTGGGGGCGGGCGGCTACACCTTC. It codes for CASSLVGAGGYTF.

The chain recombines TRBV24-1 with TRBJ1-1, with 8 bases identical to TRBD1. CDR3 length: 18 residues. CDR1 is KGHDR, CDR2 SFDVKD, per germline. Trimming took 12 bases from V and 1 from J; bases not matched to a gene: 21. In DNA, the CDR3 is TGTGCCCCCAAGGGAAGATACAGGGGGGGGCCCTGGAACACTGAAGCTTTCTTT. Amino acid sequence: CAPKGRYRGGPWNTEAFF.

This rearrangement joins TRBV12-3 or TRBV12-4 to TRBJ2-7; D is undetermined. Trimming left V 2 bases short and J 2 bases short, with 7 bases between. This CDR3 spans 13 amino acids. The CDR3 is CASSLKSTYEQYF. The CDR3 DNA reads TGTGCCAGCAGTTTAAAGTCTACCTACGAGCAGTACTTC.

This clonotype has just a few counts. In DNA form, the CDR3 reads TGTGCCAGCAGCCCGAACCAGCGAGGAGGCGGGGAGCTGTTTTTT. As protein: CASSPNQRGGGELFF. The chain links TRBV13 to TRBJ2-2; D perhaps matches TRBD2 (5 bases). CDR3 length: 15 amino acids. V lost 5 bases, J lost 7 bases, and 17 bases lay in between. Germline V gene data show CDR1 as PRHDT and CDR2 as FYEKMQ (reference sequence).

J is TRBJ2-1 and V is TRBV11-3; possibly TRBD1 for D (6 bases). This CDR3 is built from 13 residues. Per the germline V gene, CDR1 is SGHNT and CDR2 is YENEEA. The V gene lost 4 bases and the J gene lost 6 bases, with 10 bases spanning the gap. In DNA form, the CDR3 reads TGTGCCAGCAGCTCAACAGGGATCAATGAGCAGTTCTTC. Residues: CASSSTGINEQFF. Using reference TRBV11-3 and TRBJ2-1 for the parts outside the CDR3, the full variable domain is EAGVVQSPRYKIIEKKQPVAFWCNPISGHNTLYWYLQNLGQGPELLIRYENEEAVDDSQLPKDRFSAERLKGVDSTLKIQPAELGDSAVYLCASSSTGINEQFFGPGTRLTVL.

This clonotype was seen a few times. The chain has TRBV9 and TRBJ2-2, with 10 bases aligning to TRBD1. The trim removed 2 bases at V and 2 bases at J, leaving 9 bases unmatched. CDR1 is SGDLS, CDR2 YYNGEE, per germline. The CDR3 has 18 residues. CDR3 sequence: CASSVGTGAETNTGELFF. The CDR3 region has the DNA TGTGCCAGCAGCGTTGGGACAGGGGCTGAGACTAACACCGGGGAGCTGTTTTTT.

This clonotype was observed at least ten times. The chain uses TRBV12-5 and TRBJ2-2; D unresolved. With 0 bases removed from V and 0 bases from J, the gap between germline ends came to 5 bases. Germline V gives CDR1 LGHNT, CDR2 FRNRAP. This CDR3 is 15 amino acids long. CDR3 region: CASGLVVTNTGELFF. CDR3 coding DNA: TGTGCTAGTGGTTTGGTGGTAACGAACACCGGGGAGCTGTTTTTT.

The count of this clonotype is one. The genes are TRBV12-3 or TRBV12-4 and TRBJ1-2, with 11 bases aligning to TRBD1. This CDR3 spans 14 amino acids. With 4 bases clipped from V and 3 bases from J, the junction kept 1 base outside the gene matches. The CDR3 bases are TGTGCCAGCAGTTGGACAGGGGGCCACTATGGCTACACCTTC. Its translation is CASSWTGGHYGYTF.

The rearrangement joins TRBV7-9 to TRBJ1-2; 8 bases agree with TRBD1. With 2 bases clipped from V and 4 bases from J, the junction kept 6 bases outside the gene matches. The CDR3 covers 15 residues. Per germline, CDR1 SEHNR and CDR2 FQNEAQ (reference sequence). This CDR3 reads CASSLTDRGVYGYTF. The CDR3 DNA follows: TGTGCCAGCAGCTTAACCGACAGGGGCGTCTATGGCTACACCTTC.

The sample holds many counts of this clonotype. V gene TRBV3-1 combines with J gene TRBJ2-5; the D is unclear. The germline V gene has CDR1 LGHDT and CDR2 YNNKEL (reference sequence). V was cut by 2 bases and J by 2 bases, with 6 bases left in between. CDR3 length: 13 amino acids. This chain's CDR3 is CASSQNHQETQYF. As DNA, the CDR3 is TGTGCCAGCAGCCAAAACCATCAAGAGACCCAGTACTTC.

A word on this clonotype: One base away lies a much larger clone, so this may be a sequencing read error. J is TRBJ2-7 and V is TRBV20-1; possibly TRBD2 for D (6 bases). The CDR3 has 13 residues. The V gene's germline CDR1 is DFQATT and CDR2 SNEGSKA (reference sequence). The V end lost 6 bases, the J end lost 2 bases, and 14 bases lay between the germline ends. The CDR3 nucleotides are TGCAGTGCCCAGAGGCGGGGAACCTACGAGCAGTACTTC. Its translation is CSAQRRGTYEQYF.

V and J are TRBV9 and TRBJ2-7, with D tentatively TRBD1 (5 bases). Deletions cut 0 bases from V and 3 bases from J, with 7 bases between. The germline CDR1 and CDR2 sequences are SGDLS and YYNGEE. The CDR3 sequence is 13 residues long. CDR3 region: CASSVEGDYEQYF. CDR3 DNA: TGTGCCAGCAGCGTAGAAGGGGACTACGAGCAGTACTTC. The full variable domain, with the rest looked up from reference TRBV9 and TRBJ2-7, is DSGVTQTPKHLITATGQRVTLRCSPRSGDLSVYWYQQSLDQGLQFLIQYYNGEERAKGNILERFSAQQFPDLHSELNLSSLELGDSALYFCASSVEGDYEQYFGPGTRLTVT.

Here the CDR3 DNA reads TGTGCCAGCAGTTACTCTAGGCACACTGAAGCTTTCTTT. Protein product: CASSYSRHTEAFF. The chain has TRBV6-5 and TRBJ1-1, with D unresolved. Germline loops: CDR1 MNHEY, CDR2 SVGAGI. The ends were cut back, 0 bases at V and 3 bases at J, with 5 bases in the middle. The CDR3 has 13 amino acids.

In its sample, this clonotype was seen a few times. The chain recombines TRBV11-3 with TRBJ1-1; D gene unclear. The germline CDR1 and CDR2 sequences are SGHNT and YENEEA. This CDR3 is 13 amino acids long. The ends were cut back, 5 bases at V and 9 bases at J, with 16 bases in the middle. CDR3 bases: TGTGCCAGCAGCCTAGGGCTGGGAGCCCAAGCTTTCTTT. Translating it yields CASSLGLGAQAFF. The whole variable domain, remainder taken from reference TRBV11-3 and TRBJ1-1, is EAGVVQSPRYKIIEKKQPVAFWCNPISGHNTLYWYLQNLGQGPELLIRYENEEAVDDSQLPKDRFSAERLKGVDSTLKIQPAELGDSAVYLCASSLGLGAQAFFGQGTRLTVV.

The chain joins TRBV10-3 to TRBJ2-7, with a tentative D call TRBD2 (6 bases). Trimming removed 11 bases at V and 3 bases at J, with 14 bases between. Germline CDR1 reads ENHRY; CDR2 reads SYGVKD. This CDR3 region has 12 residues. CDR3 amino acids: CAAAGVLYEQYF. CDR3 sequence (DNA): TGTGCCGCAGCGGGTGTTCTCTACGAGCAGTACTTC.

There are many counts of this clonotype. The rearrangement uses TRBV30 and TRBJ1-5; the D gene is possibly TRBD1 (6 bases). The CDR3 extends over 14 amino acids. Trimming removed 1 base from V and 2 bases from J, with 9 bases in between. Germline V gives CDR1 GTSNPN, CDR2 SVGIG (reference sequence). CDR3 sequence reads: CAWSAGVGNQPQHF. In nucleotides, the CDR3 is TGTGCCTGGAGTGCAGGGGTTGGCAATCAGCCCCAGCATTTT.

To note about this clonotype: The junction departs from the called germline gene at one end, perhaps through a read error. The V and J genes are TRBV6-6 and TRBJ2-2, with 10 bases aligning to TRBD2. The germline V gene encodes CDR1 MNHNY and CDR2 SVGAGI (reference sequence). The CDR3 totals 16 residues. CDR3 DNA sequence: TGTGCCAACAGTTACTCACTAGCGGGGAGGACCGGGGAGCTGTTTTTT. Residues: CANSYSLAGRTGELFF.

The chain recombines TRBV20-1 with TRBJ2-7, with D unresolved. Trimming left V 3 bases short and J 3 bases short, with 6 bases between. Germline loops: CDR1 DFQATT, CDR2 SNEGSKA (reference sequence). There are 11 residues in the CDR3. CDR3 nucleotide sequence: TGCAGTGCTAGGATAAACTACGAGCAGTACTTC. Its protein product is CSARINYEQYF.

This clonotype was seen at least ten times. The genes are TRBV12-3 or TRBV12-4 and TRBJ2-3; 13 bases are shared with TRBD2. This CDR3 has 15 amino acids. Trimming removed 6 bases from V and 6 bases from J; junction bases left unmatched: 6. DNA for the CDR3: TGTGCCAGCAGCCTACTAGCGGGAGGGCCGGATACGCAGTATTTT. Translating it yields CASSLLAGGPDTQYF.

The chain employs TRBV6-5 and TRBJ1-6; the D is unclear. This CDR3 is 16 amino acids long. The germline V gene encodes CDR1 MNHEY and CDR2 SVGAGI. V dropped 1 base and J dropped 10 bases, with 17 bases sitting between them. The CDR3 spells CASSYLRNTVGSPLHF. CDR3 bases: TGTGCCAGCAGTTACTTGCGAAACACGGTCGGATCACCCCTCCACTTT.

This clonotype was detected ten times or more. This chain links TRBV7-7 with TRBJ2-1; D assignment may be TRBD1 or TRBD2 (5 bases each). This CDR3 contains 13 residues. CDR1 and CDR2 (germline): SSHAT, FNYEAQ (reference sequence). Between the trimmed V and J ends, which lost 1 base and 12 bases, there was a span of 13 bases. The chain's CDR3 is CASSLDLWGLQFF. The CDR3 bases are TGTGCCAGCAGCTTAGACCTCTGGGGGTTGCAGTTCTTC. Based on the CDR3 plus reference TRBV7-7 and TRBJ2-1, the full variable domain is GAGVSQSPRYKVTKRGQDVTLRCDPISSHATLYWYQQALGQGPEFLTYFNYEAQPDKSGLPSDRFSAERPEGSISTLTIQRTEQRDSAMYRCASSLDLWGLQFFGPGTRLTVL.

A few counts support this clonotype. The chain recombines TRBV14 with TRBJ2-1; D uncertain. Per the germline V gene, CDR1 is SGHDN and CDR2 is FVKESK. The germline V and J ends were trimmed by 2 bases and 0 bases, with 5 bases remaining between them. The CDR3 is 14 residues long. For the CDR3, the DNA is TGTGCCAGCAGCCAAAGACTCTCCTACAATGAGCAGTTCTTC. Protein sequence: CASSQRLSYNEQFF.

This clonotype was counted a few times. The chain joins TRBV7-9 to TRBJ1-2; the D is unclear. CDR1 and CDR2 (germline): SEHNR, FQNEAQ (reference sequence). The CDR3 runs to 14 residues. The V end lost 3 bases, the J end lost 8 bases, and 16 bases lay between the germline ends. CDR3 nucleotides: TGTGCCAGCAGCTTCGGGTTTAGTCGGGGAGGCTACACCTTC. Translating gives CASSFGFSRGGYTF.